This T cell receptor beta chain was obtained from a study of cytomegalovirus exposure and HLA in healthy donors. Whole-study findings and limits: A later analysis found that most CMV-associated TCR beta chains appeared HLA-restricted.

PCR involved 60 Vbeta and 13 Jbeta primers. Measured with immunoSEQ multiplex PCR; TCRdb has only the in-frame clones, and not every one. The sample lists roughly 86,000 clones, roughly 60% occurring once. On this clone: The antigen is unknown.

CDR1 and CDR2 from the germline V gene are ENHRY and SYGVKD. This CDR3 contains 15 residues. V lost 8 bases to trimming and J lost 7 bases; unmatched junction nucleotides: 7. The chain recombines TRBV10-3 with TRBJ1-6, with 11 nucleotides matching TRBD1. The sequenced material came from PBMCs. The TCR comes from a woman aged 50 to 60 in good health and CMV-seropositive. The DNA for the CDR3 is TGTGCCATCTCAGAGGGGACAGGGGGAAATTCACCCCTCCACTTT. Residues: CAISEGTGGNSPLHF.